The next 19 T cell receptor beta chains were all read from a single sample in a study of human T cells and chemical hapten exposure. TCRdb ran MiXCR on the RACE reads and lists one entry per CDR3 protein. This repertoire shows just under 65,000 distinct CDR3 sequences, around 10% found once; its top ten account for around 2.1%. Specified time point: patch test 3, about 24 weeks after DPC sensitization. Documented treatment: therapeutic diphenylcyclopropenone sensitization with weekly scalp DPC. The sample consisted of whole blood, taken in connection with sensitization to the hapten diphenylcyclopropenone (DPC). The receptors derive from a woman aged 25 to 45 with alopecia areata. Some clones in this sample may be carry-over from other donors' samples.

This clonotype was seen ten or more times. The V and J genes are TRBV7-9 and TRBJ1-4; D is possibly TRBD1 (5 bases). The CDR3 length is 15 residues. Trimming took 4 bases from V and 4 from J, leaving 13 bases between them. Germline-derived CDR1 and CDR2 are SEHNR and FQNEAQ (reference sequence). DNA of the CDR3: TGTGCCAGCAGCTCCTACGCGGGGCATAATGAAAAACTGTTTTTT. Protein product: CASSSYAGHNEKLFF. The full variable domain, completed using reference TRBV7-9 and TRBJ1-4, is DTGVSQNPRHKITKRGQNVTFRCDPISEHNRLYWYRQTLGQGPEFLTYFQNEAQLEKSRLLSDRFSAERPKGSFSTLEIQRTEQGDSAMYLCASSSYAGHNEKLFFGSGTQLSVL.

This clonotype was seen more than once but under ten times. The chain carries TRBV27 and TRBJ2-6, with D tentatively TRBD1 (5 bases). The germline CDR1 and CDR2 sequences are MNHEY and SMNVEV (reference sequence). Trimming left V 2 bases short and J 4 bases short, with 15 bases between. The CDR3 extends over 17 amino acids. Here the CDR3 reads CASSLLGLGSGANVLTF. The CDR3 DNA reads as TGTGCCAGCAGTTTACTGGGGCTGGGCTCGGGGGCCAACGTCCTGACTTTC.

This clonotype has a count of ten or more. The genes are TRBV6-4 and TRBJ2-1; 11 bases agree with TRBD2. CDR1 is MRHNA, CDR2 SNTAGT, per germline. The CDR3 extends over 17 amino acids. V was pared by 6 bases and J by 2 bases, with 9 bases of the junction left unmatched. CDR3 sequence: CASRRYSSGRPYNEQFF. CDR3 nucleotides: TGTGCCAGCAGACGCTATTCTAGCGGGAGGCCCTACAATGAGCAGTTCTTC.

This clonotype was counted many times. The CDR3 DNA reads TGTGCCAGCTCACCACAGAGTTCTAACTATGGCTACACCTTC. It encodes CASSPQSSNYGYTF. The chain couples TRBV18 to TRBJ1-2; D gene ambiguous. The ends were cut back, 1 base at V and 0 bases at J, with 6 bases in the middle. Germline lookup yields CDR1 KGHSH and CDR2 LQKENI. The CDR3 sequence is 14 residues long.

This chain uses TRBV2 with TRBJ2-2; tentative D call: TRBD1 (6 bases). Germline V gene sequence: CDR1 SNHLY, CDR2 FYNNEI. Trimming removed 8 bases from V and 8 bases from J, with 12 bases in between. CDR3 size: 12 residues. The CDR3 DNA follows: TGTGCCAGCGGATTAGGGACAGGGGAGCTGTTTTTT. Encoded protein: CASGLGTGELFF.

This chain connects TRBV6-5 to TRBJ2-1, with D tentatively TRBD2 (5 bases). V lost 4 bases and J lost 4, with 11 bases in between. There are 14 residues in the CDR3. Germline values: CDR1 MNHEY, CDR2 SVGAGI. The CDR3 DNA sequence: TGTGCCAGCAGTTCCCTAGCTGGGTACAATGAGCAGTTCTTC. As protein: CASSSLAGYNEQFF.

This sequence joins TRBV30 and TRBJ2-3; D might be TRBD2 (6 bases). Germline V gives CDR1 GTSNPN, CDR2 SVGIG (reference sequence). V dropped 5 bases and J dropped 0 bases, with 12 bases sitting between them. The CDR3 covers 14 residues. The CDR3 sequence is CAWGAGTSTDTQYF. Written as DNA, the CDR3 is TGTGCCTGGGGCGCCGGGACTAGCACAGATACGCAGTATTTT.

This clonotype has a handful of counts. The gene calls are TRBV6-5 and TRBJ1-5; 7 bases are shared with TRBD1. Germline lookup yields CDR1 MNHEY and CDR2 SVGAGI. The CDR3 length is 18 residues. J gave up 7 bases and V 0 bases, and 15 bases lay outside the gene matches. The CDR3, as DNA: TGTGCCAGCAGTTACTCGCGGCCCGGGACAGAGAGATCACAGCCCCAGCATTTT. Translating gives CASSYSRPGTERSQPQHF.

This clonotype qualifies as medium-sized. J is TRBJ1-4 and V is TRBV18; the D gene is possibly TRBD1 (6 bases). CDR3 length: 14 residues. Deletions cut 0 bases from V and 6 bases from J, with 8 bases between. The germline V gene encodes CDR1 KGHSH and CDR2 LQKENI. The CDR3 DNA is TGTGCCAGCTCACCACCGGGGGCGTATGAAAAACTGTTTTTT. It yields the protein CASSPPGAYEKLFF.

This clonotype has just a few counts. The chain links TRBV7-2 to TRBJ1-1; 9 nucleotides align to TRBD1. CDR3 length equals 19 residues. Germline V gene sequence: CDR1 SGHTA, CDR2 FQGNSA. J gave up 1 base and V 1 base, and 13 bases lay outside the gene matches. The CDR3 DNA reads as TGTGCCAGCAGCTTAGGTATCGGGGGACAGGGTGTCGGGAACACTGAAGCTTTCTTT. It codes for CASSLGIGGQGVGNTEAFF.

This clonotype was seen a few times. The rearrangement uses TRBV29-1 and TRBJ1-5; D not resolved. The CDR3 is made up of 12 amino acids. The V end was cut by 4 bases, the J end by 7 bases, with 11 bases between. CDR1 is SQVTM and CDR2 is ANQGSEA in the germline V gene. Here the CDR3 reads CSVGETGQPQHF. CDR3 coding DNA: TGCAGCGTTGGCGAGACGGGGCAGCCCCAGCATTTT.

This clonotype has ten or more counts. The genes are TRBV14 and TRBJ1-4, with 8 bases matching TRBD1. Losses at the gene ends were 4 bases for V and 8 bases for J; bases not matched to a gene: 6. Germline values: CDR1 SGHDN, CDR2 FVKESK. The CDR3 has 14 residues. CDR3 loop: CASSPRTGQEKLFF. CDR3 sequence (DNA): TGTGCCAGCAGCCCGCGGACAGGGCAGGAAAAACTGTTTTTT.

This clonotype was counted only a few times. This chain uses TRBV6-2 or TRBV6-3 with TRBJ1-5, with D unresolved. In germline, CDR1 is MNHEY, CDR2 SVGEGT. The CDR3 contains 12 residues. V shed 8 bases and J shed 0 bases, with 5 bases lying between them. The CDR3 DNA follows: TGTGCCAGCGGATATAGCAATCAGCCCCAGCATTTT. It translates to CASGYSNQPQHF.

This clonotype was detected ten times or more. The chain employs TRBV6-2 or TRBV6-3 and TRBJ2-5, with TRBD2 identical over 11 bases. Germline CDR1 MNHEY, CDR2 SVGEGT. CDR3 size: 13 residues. V lost 6 bases to trimming and J lost 4 bases; unmatched junction nucleotides: 1. The chain's CDR3 is CASRLAGAETQYF. CDR3 sequence (DNA): TGTGCCAGCAGACTAGCGGGAGCAGAGACCCAGTACTTC.

This clonotype has only a few counts. The V gene is TRBV12-3 or TRBV12-4, the J gene TRBJ2-5; 7 bases match TRBD2. The CDR3 length is 14 residues. J was trimmed by 4 bases and V by 5 bases; bases with no gene match: 7. CDR3 sequence (DNA): TGTGCCAGCAGTCCCAGTGGGGGGGGAGAGACCCAGTACTTC. Residues: CASSPSGGGETQYF.

This clonotype was seen a few times. J is TRBJ2-5 and V is TRBV7-3; no firm D call. The CDR3 contains 14 residues. V lost 5 bases, J lost 3 bases, and 13 bases lay in between. Germline assignment: CDR1 SGHTA and CDR2 FQGTGA. The CDR3 region is CASSLYGREETQYF. CDR3 nucleotide sequence: TGTGCCAGCAGCCTTTATGGTCGGGAAGAGACCCAGTACTTC.

This clonotype was counted at least ten times. The V call is TRBV20-1, the J call TRBJ2-5, with 10 bases lining up with TRBD2. Germline CDR1 and CDR2: DFQATT and SNEGSKA (reference sequence). Trimming took 4 bases from V and 1 from J; bases not matched to a gene: 9. This CDR3 comprises 16 residues. The CDR3 protein is CSATAFLAGVQETQYF. CDR3 nucleotide sequence: TGCAGTGCTACCGCTTTTCTAGCGGGAGTCCAAGAGACCCAGTACTTC.

This clonotype was recorded a few times. The chain recombines TRBV11-2 with TRBJ2-3; TRBD2 matches 8 bases. This CDR3 spans 15 amino acids. Trimming took 4 bases from V and 4 from J; bases not matched to a gene: 7. Per the germline V gene, CDR1 is SGHAT and CDR2 is FQNNGV. CDR3 nucleotide sequence: TGTGCCAGCAGCTCCAGCGGGAGCCGGGCAGATACGCAGTATTTT. Amino acid sequence: CASSSSGSRADTQYF.

This clonotype was detected many times. The rearrangement uses TRBV6-2 or TRBV6-3 and TRBJ2-4; D gene ambiguous. Trimming took off 0 bases at V and 16 bases at J, with 16 bases between the two ends. The germline CDR1 and CDR2 sequences are MNHEY and SVGEGT. This CDR3 contains 13 residues. The CDR3 sequence is CASSYSYGSGNYF. The CDR3 DNA is TGTGCCAGCAGTTACTCGTATGGGTCAGGAAACTACTTC.